Following are 25 T cell receptor beta chains from one sample sequenced in a study of yellow fever vaccine responses in identical twins. TCRdb passed the RT-PCR reads through MiXCR, listing each CDR3 protein once. The sample lists tens of thousands of distinct CDR3 sequences; roughly 73% were seen once. This sample comprised T cells from blood (PBMCs), unsorted or a sorted subset (not recorded which), obtained before or after yellow fever vaccination (not recorded which). These receptors originate from a woman in her late teens or twenties who received the yellow fever vaccine.

The gene calls are TRBV12-3 or TRBV12-4 and TRBJ2-5; D is undetermined. The CDR3 covers 14 residues. Trimming removed 2 bases at V and 3 bases at J, with 10 bases between. The CDR3 sequence is CASSLPPLEETQYF. As DNA, the CDR3 is TGTGCCAGCAGTTTACCCCCCCTCGAAGAGACCCAGTACTTC.

The V call is TRBV18, the J call TRBJ2-1; 9 bases agree with TRBD1. Germline V CDR1 and CDR2: KGHSH, LQKENI. CDR3 length: 15 amino acids. With V trimmed by 2 bases and J by 4 bases, 3 bases remained unmatched. The CDR3 loop reads CASSPTGQGYNEQFF. DNA for the CDR3: TGTGCCAGCTCACCAACGGGACAGGGATACAATGAGCAGTTCTTC.

This rearrangement joins TRBV10-1 to TRBJ2-5; TRBD2 matches at 7 bases. The germline CDR1 and CDR2 sequences are WNHNN and SYGVQD (reference sequence). The junction had 5 bases not matched to a gene; V was cut back by 0 bases and J by 1 base. There are 16 residues in the CDR3. The DNA of the CDR3 is TGCGCCAGCAGTGAGTCCGGAGCGGGGAGCCAAGAGACCCAGTACTTC. This codes for CASSESGAGSQETQYF.

V usage is TRBV18 and J usage is TRBJ2-7, with 8 bases that match TRBD1. V was clipped by 1 base and J by 6 bases; unmatched bases: 2. CDR3 length: 13 residues. CDR1 is KGHSH, CDR2 LQKENI, per germline. Here the CDR3 reads CASSPLTGVEQYF. CDR3 nucleotides: TGTGCCAGCTCACCACTGACAGGGGTCGAGCAGTACTTC.

The J gene is TRBJ2-7, the V gene TRBV13; 8 bases fit TRBD1. This CDR3 is 14 amino acids long. V was pared by 4 bases and J by 3 bases, with 5 bases of the junction left unmatched. Germline V gene lookup returns CDR1 PRHDT and CDR2 FYEKMQ (reference sequence). CDR3 residues: CASSSGTGGYEQYV. The CDR3, as DNA: TGTGCCAGCAGCTCCGGGACAGGAGGCTACGAGCAGTACGTC.

The V call is TRBV13, the J call TRBJ2-7, with TRBD1 matching 10 bases. This CDR3 has 13 residues. Germline-derived CDR1 and CDR2 are PRHDT and FYEKMQ (reference sequence). After removal of 8 bases from V and 5 bases from J, the junction contained 6 bases not matched to a gene. The CDR3: CASGGTGADEQYV. CDR3 DNA sequence: TGTGCCAGCGGCGGGACAGGGGCTGACGAGCAGTACGTC.

The chain links TRBV5-6 to TRBJ1-5, with D hard to call. V was pared by 0 bases and J by 6 bases, with 4 bases between. Looked up from germline, CDR1 is SGHDT and CDR2 is YYEEEE. The CDR3 contains 12 residues. The CDR3 nucleotides read TGTGCCAGCAGCTTGGCAGGTCAGCCCCAGCATTTT. It codes for CASSLAGQPQHF.

The chain joins TRBV10-3 to TRBJ2-1; D remains ambiguous. Trimming stripped 0 bases from V and 7 bases from J, with 7 bases between. The CDR3 totals 13 residues. Germline loops: CDR1 ENHRY, CDR2 SYGVKD. This CDR3 is CAISESDLNEQFF. In DNA, the CDR3 is TGTGCCATCAGTGAGTCAGACCTGAATGAGCAGTTCTTC.

The chain employs TRBV7-3 and TRBJ1-2; D may be TRBD1 (6 bases). Per the germline V gene, CDR1 is SGHTA and CDR2 is FQGTGA. CDR3 size: 15 residues. Trimming took off 5 bases at V and 4 bases at J, with 17 bases between the two ends. The CDR3 DNA reads as TGTGCCAGCAGCGTGCAACAGGGATTAGGCTATGGCTACACCTTC. Translating gives CASSVQQGLGYGYTF. Full variable domain (outside the CDR3, taken from reference TRBV7-3 and TRBJ1-2): GAGVSQTPSNKVTEKGKYVELRCDPISGHTALYWYRQSLGQGPEFLIYFQGTGAADDSGLPNDRFFAVRPEGSVSTLKIQRTERGDSAVYLCASSVQQGLGYGYTFGSGTRLTVV.

The gene calls are TRBV7-3 and TRBJ1-2; D uncertain. The ends were cut back, 1 base at V and 0 bases at J, with 9 bases in the middle. There are 15 residues in the CDR3. Germline V gives CDR1 SGHTA, CDR2 FQGTGA. The CDR3 region is CASSLSVRTNYGYTF. CDR3 in DNA: TGTGCCAGCAGCTTAAGCGTCAGAACTAACTATGGCTACACCTTC.

The rearrangement uses TRBV9 and TRBJ2-6; maybe TRBD1 (5 bases). The V gene lost 3 bases and the J gene lost 4 bases, with 11 bases spanning the gap. CDR1 SGDLS and CDR2 YYNGEE come from the germline V gene. This CDR3 spans 15 amino acids. CDR3 sequence reads: CASSATGAGANVLTF. Here the CDR3 DNA reads TGTGCCAGCAGCGCAACAGGAGCCGGGGCCAACGTCCTGACTTTC.

The rearrangement uses TRBV11-1 and TRBJ2-1; 14 bases align to TRBD2. This CDR3 comprises 15 residues. J gave up 8 bases and V 4 bases, and 4 bases lay outside the gene matches. Germline CDR1 is SGHAT and CDR2 is FQDESV (reference sequence). The CDR3 loop is CASSSTSGRVDEQFF. As DNA, the CDR3 is TGTGCCAGCAGCTCGACTAGCGGGAGGGTCGATGAGCAGTTCTTC.

The chain combines TRBV7-2 with TRBJ2-1, with TRBD2 matching 11 bases. This CDR3 contains 18 residues. CDR1 is SGHTA and CDR2 is FQGNSA in the germline V gene. The J segment lost 3 bases and the V segment lost 0 bases, leaving 7 bases of the junction unmatched. CDR3 protein: CASSLALAGGFLYNEQFF. The CDR3 DNA follows: TGTGCCAGCAGCTTAGCGCTAGCGGGAGGCTTCCTCTACAATGAGCAGTTCTTC.

The chain couples TRBV20-1 to TRBJ2-2, with D unclear. V shed 3 bases and J shed 4 bases, with 12 bases lying between them. The germline CDR1 and CDR2 sequences are DFQATT and SNEGSKA (reference sequence). This CDR3 comprises 14 residues. CDR3 in DNA: TGCAGTGCTAGCGGGCCCACCCCCACCGGGGAGCTGTTTTTT. Its translation is CSASGPTPTGELFF.

This clonotype appeared once. The chain recombines TRBV29-1 with TRBJ1-1; no clear D. This CDR3 has 12 residues. Trimming removed 4 bases at V and 1 base at J, with 7 bases between. Germline assignment: CDR1 SQVTM and CDR2 ANQGSEA. This chain's CDR3 is CSVGVGNTEAFF. The DNA of the CDR3 is TGCAGCGTTGGCGTTGGGAACACTGAAGCTTTCTTT.

The chain joins TRBV18 to TRBJ2-7, with D unclear. The ends were cut back, 2 bases at V and 0 bases at J, with 11 bases in the middle. There are 15 residues in the CDR3. Per germline, CDR1 KGHSH and CDR2 LQKENI. CDR3 nucleotides: TGTGCCAGCTCACCAGCCTCCTGGAGCTCCTACGAGCAGTACGTC. Its protein product is CASSPASWSSYEQYV.

This clonotype has a single count. The chain combines TRBV28 with TRBJ1-2, with D unresolved. V was trimmed by 5 bases and J by 4 bases, leaving 11 bases between them. The CDR3 is 13 residues long. Looked up from germline, CDR1 is MDHEN and CDR2 is SYDVKM. The DNA for the CDR3 is TGTGCCAGCAGTCCGGGGTTGGGCTATGGCTACACCTTC. This codes for CASSPGLGYGYTF.

This clonotype was observed a single time. The DNA for the CDR3 is TGTGCCAGCAGTTACTCGGGCGCGAACTATGGCTACACCTTC. Protein sequence: CASSYSGANYGYTF. The rearrangement uses TRBV6-5 and TRBJ1-2, with unresolved D. Germline CDR1 is MNHEY and CDR2 is SVGAGI. CDR3 size: 14 residues. The V and J ends lost 0 bases and 2 bases respectively, with 7 bases between them.

The chain joins TRBV18 to TRBJ1-1, with TRBD1 matching 7 bases. The CDR3 runs to 11 residues. With 4 bases clipped from V and 11 bases from J, the junction kept 4 bases outside the gene matches. Germline CDR1 KGHSH, CDR2 LQKENI. CDR3 bases: TGTGCCAGCTCACGGGACAGATGGGCTTTCTTT. It translates to CASSRDRWAFF.

There are a few counts of this clonotype. The chain uses TRBV11-3 and TRBJ2-1; D unresolved. This CDR3 comprises 11 residues. V lost 5 bases and J 9 bases, leaving 8 bases between the germline ends. CDR1 is SGHNT, CDR2 YENEEA, per germline. The CDR3 DNA is TGTGCCAGCAGCCGAGGTCCTGAGCAGTTCTTC. Protein product: CASSRGPEQFF.

J is TRBJ2-1 and V is TRBV12-3 or TRBV12-4; 11 nucleotides agree with TRBD1. V dropped 7 bases and J dropped 2; count of bases not matched to a gene: 4. The CDR3 contains 15 residues. This chain's CDR3 is CASTSGQGAYNEQFF. CDR3 DNA sequence: TGTGCCAGCACCTCGGGACAGGGGGCCTACAATGAGCAGTTCTTC.

V and J are TRBV5-1 and TRBJ2-7; no reliable D call. Trimming stripped 4 bases from V and 4 bases from J, with 12 bases between. From germline, CDR1 is SGHRS and CDR2 YFSETQ. CDR3 length: 13 amino acids. The CDR3 reads CASSIGLGYEQYF. The CDR3 DNA follows: TGCGCCAGCAGCATAGGTTTGGGATACGAGCAGTACTTC. The full variable domain, completed using reference TRBV5-1 and TRBJ2-7, is KAGVTQTPRYLIKTRGQQVTLSCSPISGHRSVSWYQQTPGQGLQFLFEYFSETQRNKGNFPGRFSGRQFSNSRSEMNVSTLELGDSALYLCASSIGLGYEQYFGPGTRLTVT.

The chain joins TRBV30 to TRBJ1-1; possibly TRBD1 for D (5 bases). Germline CDR1 GTSNPN, CDR2 SVGIG (reference sequence). This CDR3 is 16 amino acids long. V lost 3 bases and J 0 bases, leaving 17 bases between the germline ends. CDR3 sequence: CAWRVGVGTMNTEAFF. The CDR3 DNA reads as TGTGCCTGGAGGGTAGGGGTTGGCACCATGAACACTGAAGCTTTCTTT.

Only a few counts were recorded for this clonotype. The chain is built from TRBV5-5 and TRBJ2-5; 7 nucleotides match TRBD1. The V segment lost 5 bases and the J segment 0 bases; nucleotides outside the gene matches: 4. Germline V gene data show CDR1 as SGHKS and CDR2 as YYEKEE (reference sequence). The CDR3 extends over 14 amino acids. The DNA for the CDR3 is TGTGCCAGCAGAAGAGGGACAGACCAAGAGACCCAGTACTTC. It is translated as CASRRGTDQETQYF.

This clonotype came up a few times. The J gene is TRBJ1-6, the V gene TRBV10-1; possibly TRBD1 for D (5 bases). With 0 bases removed from V and 10 bases from J, the gap between germline ends came to 13 bases. The CDR3 has 15 amino acids. Germline CDR1 reads WNHNN; CDR2 reads SYGVQD (reference sequence). CDR3 in DNA: TGCGCCAGCAGTGAGTCGGGGCAGGGACGATCACCCCTCCACTTT. This translates into CASSESGQGRSPLHF.